This TCR beta chain was recorded in a study of CD8+ T cells in alopecia areata. At the level of the study: Treated patients were given oral tofacitinib, which was dosed at 5 to 10 mg twice daily.

Germline V gene data show CDR1 as LGHNA and CDR2 as YNFKEQ. Trimming removed 4 bases at V and 1 base at J, with 12 bases between. This CDR3 has 15 amino acids. Regarding the study as a whole: Scalp data also include sequences from resident alphabeta T cells of normal skin.

Comments on this clone: What it binds is unknown.

As the sequencing template, cDNA was produced by extracting RNA and reverse transcribing it. TCRdb keeps only in-frame clones here, not all; method: immunoSEQ multiplex PCR. The sample includes approximately 140,000 clones, about 90% of them seen just once. The chain employs TRBV4-2 and TRBJ2-3; possibly TRBD2 for D (5 bases). This TCR was sampled from a human donor with alopecia areata. The source material was CD8+ T cells sorted from blood, sampled at week 0. The CDR3 DNA reads TGTGCCAGCAGCCCTCGAGCGGACCGCACAGATACGCAGTATTTT. This translates into CASSPRADRTDTQYF.